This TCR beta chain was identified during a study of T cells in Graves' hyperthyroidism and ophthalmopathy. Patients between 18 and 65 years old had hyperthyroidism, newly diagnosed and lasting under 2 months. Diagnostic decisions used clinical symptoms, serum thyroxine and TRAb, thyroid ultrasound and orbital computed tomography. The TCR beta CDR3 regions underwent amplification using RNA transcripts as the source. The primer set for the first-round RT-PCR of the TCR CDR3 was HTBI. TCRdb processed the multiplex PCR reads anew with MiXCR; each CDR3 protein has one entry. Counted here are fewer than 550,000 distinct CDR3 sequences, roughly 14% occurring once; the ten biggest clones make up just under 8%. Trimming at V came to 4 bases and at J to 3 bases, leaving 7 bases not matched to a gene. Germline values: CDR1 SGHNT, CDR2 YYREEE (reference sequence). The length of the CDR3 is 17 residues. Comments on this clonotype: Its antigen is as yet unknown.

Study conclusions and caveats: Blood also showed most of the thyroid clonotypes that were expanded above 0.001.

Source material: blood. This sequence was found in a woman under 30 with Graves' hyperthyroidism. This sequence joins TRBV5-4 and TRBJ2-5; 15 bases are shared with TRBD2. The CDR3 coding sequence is TGTGCCAGCAGCGTCGGGACTAGCGGGAGGATAAAAGAGACCCAGTACTTC. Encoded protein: CASSVGTSGRIKETQYF.